The 13 T cell receptor beta chains below come from one sample, sequenced in a study of control samples from healthy donors and cancer patients. Profiled with immunoSEQ multiplex PCR; TCRdb holds only in-frame clones, not every one. The sample lists about 110,000 clones, roughly nine tenths occurring once. Sequencing used blood. These receptors came from a human donor in good health. The donor label of this sample is uncertain.

The chain joins TRBV10-1 to TRBJ2-5; D is perhaps TRBD2 (5 bases). Germline V gene lookup returns CDR1 WNHNN and CDR2 SYGVQD (reference sequence). Trimming took off 0 bases at V and 5 bases at J, with 13 bases between the two ends. This CDR3 has 15 amino acids. For the CDR3, the DNA is TGCGCCAGCAGTGAGTCGGATGGAGGATGGGAGACCCAGTACTTC. Translation gives CASSESDGGWETQYF.

This chain links TRBV21-1 with TRBJ1-1; TRBD1 was called by the table and not checked on the DNA. TRBV21-1 is labeled a pseudogene. The CDR3 is 11 residues long. The CDR3 sequence is CASQDTGEAFF. The CDR3, as DNA: TGTGCCAGTCAAGACACAGGGGAGGCTTTCTTT.

This chain links TRBV4-1 with TRBJ1-5; TRBD1 matches 10 bases. V gave up 0 bases and J gave up 6 bases; unmatched junction bases: 8. Per germline, CDR1 MGHRA and CDR2 YSYEKL. The CDR3 loop spans 17 amino acids. The CDR3 DNA reads as TGCGCCAGCAGCCAAGATAGGAGACAGGGGGCGAGTCAGCCCCAGCATTTT. This encodes CASSQDRRQGASQPQHF.

This clone was detected only once. The chain recombines TRBV9 with TRBJ2-2; maybe TRBD1 (6 bases). Germline CDR1 is SGDLS and CDR2 is YYNGEE. V shed 4 bases and J shed 1 base, with 14 bases lying between them. This CDR3 spans 16 amino acids. CDR3 in amino acids: CASSPDPQGNTGELFF. DNA for the CDR3: TGTGCCAGCAGCCCGGACCCACAGGGGAACACCGGGGAGCTGTTTTTT.

V and J are TRBV18 and TRBJ2-3; TRBD1 might be the D (6 bases). The CDR3 extends over 15 amino acids. The ends were cut back, 3 bases at V and 5 bases at J, with 15 bases in the middle. Germline-derived CDR1 and CDR2 are KGHSH and LQKENI. The CDR3, as DNA: TGTGCCAGCTCACCTAATCAGGGGTCGGGAGATACGCAGTATTTT. Residues: CASSPNQGSGDTQYF. The full variable domain, rest sourced from reference TRBV18 and TRBJ2-3, is NAGVMQNPRHLVRRRGQEARLRCSPMKGHSHVYWYRQLPEEGLKFMVYLQKENIIDESGMPKERFSAEFPKEGPSILRIQQVVRGDSAAYFCASSPNQGSGDTQYFGPGTRLTVL.

This clone was observed a single time. The chain recombines TRBV7-3 with TRBJ2-1; TRBD2 matches 11 bases. The germline V gene encodes CDR1 SGHTA and CDR2 FQGTGA. The CDR3 is 15 residues long. V dropped 5 bases and J dropped 5; count of bases not matched to a gene: 5. The CDR3 loop is CASSLLAGGHNEQFF. The CDR3 DNA follows: TGTGCCAGCAGCCTTCTAGCGGGGGGCCACAATGAGCAGTTCTTC.

The chain uses TRBV19 and TRBJ1-1; 11 positions agree with TRBD1. The CDR3 spans 14 residues. With 6 bases clipped from V and 4 bases from J, the junction kept 4 bases outside the gene matches. Germline CDR1 reads LNHDA; CDR2 reads SQIVND (reference sequence). Here the CDR3 reads CASRDRGRGTEAFF. The CDR3 DNA reads as TGTGCCAGTAGGGACAGGGGGCGAGGCACTGAAGCTTTCTTT.

The chain couples TRBV5-4 to TRBJ2-1; D is unresolved. The germline V gene encodes CDR1 SGHNT and CDR2 YYREEE (reference sequence). V was clipped by 0 bases and J by 3 bases, with 10 bases between them. The CDR3 runs 15 residues. This CDR3 is CASSLAYRDYNEQFF. Here the CDR3 DNA reads TGTGCCAGCAGCTTGGCGTATAGGGACTACAATGAGCAGTTCTTC.

The rearrangement links TRBV28 to TRBJ2-4; D is perhaps TRBD1 or TRBD2 (5 bases each). Germline CDR1 and CDR2: MDHEN and SYDVKM. This CDR3 is 18 amino acids long. The V gene lost 5 bases and the J gene lost 0 bases, with 20 bases spanning the gap. CDR3 in amino acids: CASSPSDQGELAKNIQYF. The DNA for the CDR3 is TGTGCCAGCAGTCCCTCTGACCAGGGAGAATTAGCCAAAAACATTCAGTACTTC.

The J gene is TRBJ2-1, the V gene TRBV11-2, with TRBD1 matching over 9 bases. Germline CDR1 is SGHAT and CDR2 is FQNNGV. V was clipped by 0 bases and J by 8 bases; unmatched bases: 8. This CDR3 has 16 amino acids. The CDR3 DNA sequence: TGTGCCAGCAGCTTAGACTGGGGGACAGGGAGCGATGAGCAGTTCTTC. Translating it yields CASSLDWGTGSDEQFF.

The chain carries TRBV6-1 and TRBJ2-3; no firm D call. The ends were cut back, 3 bases at V and 4 bases at J, with 8 bases in the middle. The germline V gene encodes CDR1 MNHNS and CDR2 SASEGT. CDR3 length: 13 residues. The CDR3 DNA reads as TGTGCCAGCAGTGATCCGGACGCAGATACGCAGTATTTT. It yields the protein CASSDPDADTQYF.

J is TRBJ1-4 and V is TRBV7-8, with 8 bases identical to TRBD1. The CDR3 is 14 residues long. Germline-derived CDR1 and CDR2 are SGHVS and FQNEAQ. With V trimmed by 5 bases and J by 10 bases, 9 bases remained unmatched. As DNA, the CDR3 is TGTGCCAGCAGCGCGGACAGGGTCTACGGAAAACTGTTTTTT. Amino acid sequence: CASSADRVYGKLFF. Filled out from reference TRBV7-8 and TRBJ1-4, the complete variable domain reads GAGVSQSPRYKVAKRGQDVALRCDPISGHVSLFWYQQALGQGPEFLTYFQNEAQLDKSGLPSDRFFAERPEGSVSTLKIQRTQQEDSAVYLCASSADRVYGKLFFGSGTQLSVL.

This chain joins TRBV5-6 and TRBJ1-2; perhaps TRBD1 as D (6 bases). Germline V gives CDR1 SGHDT, CDR2 YYEEEE. This CDR3 spans 13 amino acids. V shed 4 bases and J shed 6 bases, with 13 bases lying between them. The chain's CDR3 is CASSQYRVHGYTF. The CDR3, as DNA: TGTGCCAGCAGCCAATACAGGGTCCATGGCTACACCTTC.